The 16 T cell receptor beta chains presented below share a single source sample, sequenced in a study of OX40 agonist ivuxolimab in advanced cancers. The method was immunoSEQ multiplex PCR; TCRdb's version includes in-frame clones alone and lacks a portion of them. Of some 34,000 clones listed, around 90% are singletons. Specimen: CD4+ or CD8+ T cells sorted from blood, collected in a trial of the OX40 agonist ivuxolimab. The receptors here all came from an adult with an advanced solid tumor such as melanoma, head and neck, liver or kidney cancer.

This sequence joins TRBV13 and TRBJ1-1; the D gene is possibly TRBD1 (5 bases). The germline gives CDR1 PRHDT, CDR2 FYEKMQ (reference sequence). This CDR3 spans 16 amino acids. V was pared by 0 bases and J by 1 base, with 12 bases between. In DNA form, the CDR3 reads TGTGCCAGCAGCTTAGGCCGTCGGGGGAAGAACACTGAAGCTTTCTTT. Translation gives CASSLGRRGKNTEAFF.

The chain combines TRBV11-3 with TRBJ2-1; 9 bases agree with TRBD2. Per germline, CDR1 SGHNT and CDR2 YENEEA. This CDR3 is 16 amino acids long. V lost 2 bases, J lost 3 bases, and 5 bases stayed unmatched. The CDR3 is CASSLSGTSLYNEQFF. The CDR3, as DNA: TGTGCCAGCAGCTTATCCGGGACTAGCCTCTACAATGAGCAGTTCTTC.

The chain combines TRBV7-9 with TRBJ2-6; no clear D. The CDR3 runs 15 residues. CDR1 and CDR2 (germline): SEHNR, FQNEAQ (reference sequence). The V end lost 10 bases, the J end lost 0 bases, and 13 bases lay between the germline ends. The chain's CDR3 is CATPEDFSGANVLTF. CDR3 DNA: TGTGCCACCCCGGAAGACTTCTCTGGGGCCAACGTCCTGACTTTC.

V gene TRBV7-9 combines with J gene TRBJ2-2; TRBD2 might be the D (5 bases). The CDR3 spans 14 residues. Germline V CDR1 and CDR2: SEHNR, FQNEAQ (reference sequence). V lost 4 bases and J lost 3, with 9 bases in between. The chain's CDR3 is CASSYRLYTGELFF. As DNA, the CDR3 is TGTGCCAGCAGCTACCGACTATACACCGGGGAGCTGTTTTTT.

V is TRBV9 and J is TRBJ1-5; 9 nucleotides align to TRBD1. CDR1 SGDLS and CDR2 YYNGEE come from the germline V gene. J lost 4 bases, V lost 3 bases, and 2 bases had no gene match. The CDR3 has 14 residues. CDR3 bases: TGTGCCAGCAGCGCCGGGACAGGGAATCAGCCCCAGCATTTT. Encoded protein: CASSAGTGNQPQHF.

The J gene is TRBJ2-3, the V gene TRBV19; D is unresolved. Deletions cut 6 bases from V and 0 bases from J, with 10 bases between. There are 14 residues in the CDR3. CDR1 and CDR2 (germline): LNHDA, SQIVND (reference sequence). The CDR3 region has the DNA TGTGCCAGTAGCTACGGGTTTAGCACAGATACGCAGTATTTT. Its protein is CASSYGFSTDTQYF.

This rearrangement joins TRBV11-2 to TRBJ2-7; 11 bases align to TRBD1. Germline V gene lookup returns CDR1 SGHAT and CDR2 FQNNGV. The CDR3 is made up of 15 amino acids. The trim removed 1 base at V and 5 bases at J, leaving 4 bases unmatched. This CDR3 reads CASSLAGTGGNEQYF. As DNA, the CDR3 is TGTGCCAGCAGCTTAGCCGGGACAGGGGGGAACGAGCAGTACTTC.

The CDR3 coding sequence is TGTGCCAGCAGCTCTAACCCGGGAGGGAACTCCTACGAGCAGTACTTC. This sequence encodes CASSSNPGGNSYEQYF. This chain connects TRBV9 to TRBJ2-7, with TRBD2 matching over 8 bases. V lost 4 bases, J lost 0 bases, and 9 bases stayed unmatched. The germline V gene encodes CDR1 SGDLS and CDR2 YYNGEE. This CDR3 contains 16 residues.

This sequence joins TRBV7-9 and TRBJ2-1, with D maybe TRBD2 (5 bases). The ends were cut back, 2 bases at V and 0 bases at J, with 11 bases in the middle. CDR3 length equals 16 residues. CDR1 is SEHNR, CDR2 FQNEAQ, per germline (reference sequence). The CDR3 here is CASSLLLGSSYNEQFF. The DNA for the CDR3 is TGTGCCAGCAGCTTACTTTTAGGGAGCTCCTACAATGAGCAGTTCTTC.

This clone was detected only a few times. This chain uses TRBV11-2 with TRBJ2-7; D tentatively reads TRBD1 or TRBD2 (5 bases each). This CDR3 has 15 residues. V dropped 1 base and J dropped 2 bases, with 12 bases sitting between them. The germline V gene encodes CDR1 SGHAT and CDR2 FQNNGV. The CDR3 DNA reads TGTGCCAGCAGCTTAGCTCGGGACGGAGCCTACGAGCAGTACTTC. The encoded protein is CASSLARDGAYEQYF.

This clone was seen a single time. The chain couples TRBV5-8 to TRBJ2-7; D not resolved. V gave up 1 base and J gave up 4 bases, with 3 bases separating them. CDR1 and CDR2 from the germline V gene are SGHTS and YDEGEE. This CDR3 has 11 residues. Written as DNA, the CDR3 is TGTGCCAGCAGCTTGTATTACGAGCAGTACTTC. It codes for CASSLYYEQYF.

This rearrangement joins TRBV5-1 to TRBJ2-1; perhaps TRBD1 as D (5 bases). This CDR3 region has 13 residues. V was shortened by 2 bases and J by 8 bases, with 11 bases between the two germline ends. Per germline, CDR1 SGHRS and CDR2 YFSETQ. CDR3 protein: CASSFEGVDEQFF. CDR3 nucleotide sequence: TGCGCCAGCAGCTTCGAAGGGGTGGATGAGCAGTTCTTC.

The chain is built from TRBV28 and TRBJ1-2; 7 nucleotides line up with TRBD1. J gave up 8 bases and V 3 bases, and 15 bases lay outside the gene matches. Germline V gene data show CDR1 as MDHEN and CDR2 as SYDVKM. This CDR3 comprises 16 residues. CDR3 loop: CASSFSGTVSELGYTF. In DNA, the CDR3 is TGTGCCAGCAGTTTTTCCGGGACAGTGTCGGAGTTGGGCTACACCTTC.

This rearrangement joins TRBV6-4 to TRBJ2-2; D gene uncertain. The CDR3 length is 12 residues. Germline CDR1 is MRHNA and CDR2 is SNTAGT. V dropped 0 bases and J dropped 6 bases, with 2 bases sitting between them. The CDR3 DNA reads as TGTGCCAGCAGTGACTCTCCCGGGGAGCTGTTTTTT. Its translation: CASSDSPGELFF.

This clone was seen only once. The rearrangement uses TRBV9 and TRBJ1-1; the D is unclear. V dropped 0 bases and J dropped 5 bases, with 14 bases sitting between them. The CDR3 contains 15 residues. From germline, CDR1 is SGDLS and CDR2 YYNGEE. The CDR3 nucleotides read TGTGCCAGCAGCGTAGGGGCGGCGCCTGGGACTGAAGCTTTCTTT. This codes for CASSVGAAPGTEAFF.

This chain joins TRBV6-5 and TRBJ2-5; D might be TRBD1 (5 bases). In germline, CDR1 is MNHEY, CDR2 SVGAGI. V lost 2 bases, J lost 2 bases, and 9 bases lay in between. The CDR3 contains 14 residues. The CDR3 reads CASSYQGLQETQYF. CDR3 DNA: TGTGCCAGCAGTTACCAGGGATTACAAGAGACCCAGTACTTC.